These T cell receptor beta chains were read from a single sample in a study of shared clonotypes between healthy human individuals. Method: immunoSEQ multiplex PCR; TCRdb's copy keeps in-frame clones and lacks some. The sample has some 2.4 million clones, approximately 93% seen once. Specimen: naive CD4+ T cells from PBMCs. The receptors derive from a man between 18 and 29 years old in good health. Some clones in this sample may be carry-over from other donors' samples. CDR3s include the opening cysteine and the closing phenylalanine or tryptophan. The D gene is left open where the match is weak. A row's size may be missing; if present it is once, few, many or a size class.

>TRBJ2-1|NA|TRBV5-1|TRBD2
CASSTYGRASEQFF
TGCGCCAGCAGCACCTACGGGAGGGCGAGTGAGCAGTTCTTC
>TRBJ1-1|NA|TRBV6-5|TRBD1
CASLYRGEAFF
TGTGCCAGCCTTTACAGGGGTGAAGCTTTCTTT
>TRBJ2-2|NA|TRBV6-1|TRBD2
CASSEASGRSGELFF
TGTGCCAGCAGCGAAGCTAGCGGGAGGTCCGGGGAGCTGTTTTTT
>TRBJ1-4|NA|TRBV25-1|TRBD1
CASSPVGQELGKLFF
TGTGCCAGCAGTCCAGTCGGACAGGAGCTAGGGAAACTGTTTTTT
>TRBJ2-7|NA|TRBV10-3|TRBD2
CAISSGTSGIYEQYF
TGTGCCATCAGTTCCGGGACTAGCGGGATCTACGAGCAGTACTTC
>TRBJ2-1|NA|TRBV27|TRBD2
CASNQLALSYNEQFF
TGTGCCAGCAACCAACTAGCGCTGTCTTACAATGAGCAGTTCTTC
>TRBJ2-1|NA|TRBV7-3|TRBD2
CASSKTSAAYNEQFF
TGTGCCAGCAGCAAGACTAGCGCAGCCTACAATGAGCAGTTCTTC
>TRBJ2-7|NA|TRBV10-1|TRBD2
CASRLLSSRREVNEQYF
TGCGCCAGCAGACTTCTATCGTCCAGGCGGGAGGTCAACGAGCAGTACTTC
>TRBJ1-4|NA|TRBV5-1|TRBD1
CASSRGTASNEKLFF
TGCGCCAGCAGCCGCGGGACAGCCAGTAATGAAAAACTGTTTTTT
>TRBJ2-3|NA|TRBV7-3|NA
CASSPIGGTWTDTQYF
TGTGCCAGCAGCCCTATTGGAGGGACCTGGACAGATACGCAGTATTTT
>TRBJ1-2|NA|TRBV12-5|NA
CASGLFLRADYGYTF
TGTGCTAGTGGCCTATTCCTCAGGGCGGACTATGGCTACACCTTC
>TRBJ1-4|NA|TRBV14|TRBD1
CASSQEWAGGSEKLFF
TGTGCCAGCAGCCAAGAATGGGCAGGGGGAAGTGAAAAACTGTTTTTT
>TRBJ2-7|NA|TRBV18|TRBD2
CASSSLAGTYEQYF
TGTGCCAGCTCAAGTCTAGCGGGCACCTACGAGCAGTACTTC
>TRBJ1-1|NA|TRBV6-5|NA
CASSYDRRESIAFF
TGTGCCAGCAGTTACGATCGGAGGGAAAGTATAGCTTTCTTT
>TRBJ2-7|NA|TRBV30|TRBD1
CAWSVQGADEQYF
TGTGCCTGGAGTGTACAGGGGGCGGACGAGCAGTACTTC
>TRBJ2-7|once|TRBV7-9|TRBD2
CASTPSIGGSGSYEQYF
TGTGCCAGCACCCCGTCGATCGGGGGTAGCGGGAGTTACGAGCAGTACTTC
>TRBJ2-7|NA|TRBV6-5|NA
CASSIQTGNEQYF
TGTGCCAGCAGTATACAGACAGGTAACGAGCAGTACTTC
>TRBJ1-1|few|TRBV4-2|NA
CASSPKIGVGNTEAFF
TGTGCCAGCAGCCCCAAGATCGGGGTCGGGAACACTGAAGCTTTCTTT
>TRBJ2-2|few|TRBV29-1|NA
CSVEDLEENTGELFF
TGCAGCGTTGAAGATCTGGAGGAGAACACCGGGGAGCTGTTTTTT
>TRBJ2-7|NA|TRBV27|TRBD1
CASSARQGPNEQYF
TGTGCCAGCAGTGCGAGACAGGGACCCAACGAGCAGTACTTC
>TRBJ2-2|once|TRBV27|NA
CASGGRLNTGELFF
TGTGCCAGCGGGGGGAGGCTGAACACCGGGGAGCTGTTTTTT
>TRBJ2-7|NA|TRBV4-1|NA
CASSQVRAVNYEQYF
TGCGCCAGCAGCCAAGTAAGGGCAGTTAACTACGAGCAGTACTTC
>TRBJ2-1|NA|TRBV5-6|NA
CASSLSGEQFF
TGTGCCAGCAGCTTGTCCGGTGAGCAGTTCTTC
>TRBJ2-7|NA|TRBV5-1|TRBD1
CASSLVRQWLTGEAYEQYF
TGCGCCAGCAGCTTGGTGCGCCAATGGCTGACAGGGGAGGCCTACGAGCAGTACTTC
>TRBJ1-3|once|TRBV6-1|NA
CASSAPFASGNTIYF
TGTGCCAGCAGTGCCCCCTTTGCTTCTGGAAACACCATATATTTT
>TRBJ1-1|NA|TRBV27|NA
CASSLAGTGNTEAFF
TGTGCCAGCAGTTTGGCCGGGACTGGGAACACTGAAGCTTTCTTT
>TRBJ2-1|NA|TRBV27|TRBD2
CASSPHFGGGPGEQFF
TGTGCCAGCAGTCCCCACTTTGGGGGAGGGCCAGGTGAGCAGTTCTTC
>TRBJ2-5|NA|TRBV11-2|NA
CASSSRPRALRETQYF
TGTGCCAGCAGTTCACGGCCCAGGGCGTTGCGAGAGACCCAGTACTTC
>TRBJ2-3|NA|TRBV18|NA
CASSPGQTSTDTQYF
TGTGCCAGCTCGCCAGGACAGACAAGCACAGATACGCAGTATTTT
>TRBJ1-5|NA|TRBV15|NA
CATSRVRGNQPQHF
TGTGCCACCAGCAGAGTTAGGGGCAATCAGCCCCAGCATTTT
>TRBJ2-3|NA|TRBV4-1|NA
CASSQDLTDTQYF
TGCGCCAGCAGCCAAGATCTAACAGATACGCAGTATTTT
>TRBJ1-5|NA|TRBV28|NA
CASSWGSGVSNQPQHF
TGTGCCAGCAGTTGGGGCTCGGGGGTTAGCAATCAGCCCCAGCATTTT
>TRBJ1-4|NA|TRBV4-2|TRBD1
CASSLDRDNEKLFF
TGTGCCAGCAGCCTAGACAGGGATAATGAAAAACTGTTTTTT
>TRBJ2-1|NA|TRBV28|TRBD2
CASSDLGTIGEQFF
TGTGCCAGCAGCGATCTGGGGACTATAGGGGAGCAGTTCTTC
>TRBJ2-7|NA|TRBV28|NA
CASSLDGRLGEQYF
TGTGCCAGCAGCCTGGACGGAAGGTTGGGCGAGCAGTACTTC
>TRBJ2-5|NA|TRBV27|NA
CASSFIGRSLQETQYF
TGTGCCAGCAGTTTCATCGGAAGAAGCCTCCAAGAGACCCAGTACTTC
>TRBJ2-1|NA|TRBV2|NA
CASSSHEQFF
TGTGCCAGCAGTTCCCATGAGCAGTTCTTC
>TRBJ2-3|NA|TRBV5-6|TRBD2
CASSVASGYSTDTQYF
TGTGCCAGCAGCGTAGCTAGCGGGTATAGCACAGATACGCAGTATTTT